Listed here is a single TCR beta chain. The identical CDR3 is also encoded by other nucleotide sequences in the sample. The data are from a study of shared clonotypes between healthy human individuals. This CDR3 region has 16 residues. J was trimmed by 0 bases and V by 0 bases; bases with no gene match: 4. Germline-derived CDR1 and CDR2 are SGHRS and YFSETQ. Naive CD8 cells, CD45RO-negative and positively selected for CCR7, excluded terminally differentiated effector memory CD45RA+ cells. TCRdb's copy holds only in-frame clones and misses some; the assay was immunoSEQ multiplex PCR. The table records approximately 740,000 clones, nearly 95% of them present only once.

This TCR derives from a man aged 25 to 45 in good health. The chain recombines TRBV5-1 with TRBJ2-3, with 7 bases identical to TRBD2. Sequencing was done on a sample of naive CD8+ T cells sorted from blood. CDR3: CASSLAERGSTDTQYF. The CDR3 nucleotides read TGCGCCAGCAGCTTGGCTGAGCGGGGAAGCACAGATACGCAGTATTTT. Based on the CDR3 plus reference TRBV5-1 and TRBJ2-3, the full variable domain is KAGVTQTPRYLIKTRGQQVTLSCSPISGHRSVSWYQQTPGQGLQFLFEYFSETQRNKGNFPGRFSGRQFSNSRSEMNVSTLELGDSALYLCASSLAERGSTDTQYFGPGTRLTVL.